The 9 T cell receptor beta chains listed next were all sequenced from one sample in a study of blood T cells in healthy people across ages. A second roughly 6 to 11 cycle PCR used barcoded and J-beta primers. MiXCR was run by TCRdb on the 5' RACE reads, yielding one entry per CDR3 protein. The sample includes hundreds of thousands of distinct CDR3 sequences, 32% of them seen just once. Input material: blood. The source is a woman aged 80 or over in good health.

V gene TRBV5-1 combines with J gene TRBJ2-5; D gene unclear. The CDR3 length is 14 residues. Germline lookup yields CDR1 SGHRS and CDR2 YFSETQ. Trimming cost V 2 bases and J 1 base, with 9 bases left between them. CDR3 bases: TGCGCCAGCAGCTTCTTGGCGCTCCAAGAGACCCAGTACTTC. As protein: CASSFLALQETQYF.

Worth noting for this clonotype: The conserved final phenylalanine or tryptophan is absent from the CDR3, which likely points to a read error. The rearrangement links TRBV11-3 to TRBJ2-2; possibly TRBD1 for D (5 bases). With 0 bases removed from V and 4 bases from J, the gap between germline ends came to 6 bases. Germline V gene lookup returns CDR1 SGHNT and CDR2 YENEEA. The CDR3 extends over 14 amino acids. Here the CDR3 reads CASSLEGATGELFC. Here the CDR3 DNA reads TGTGCCAGCAGCTTAGAAGGGGCCACCGGGGAGCTGTTTTGT.

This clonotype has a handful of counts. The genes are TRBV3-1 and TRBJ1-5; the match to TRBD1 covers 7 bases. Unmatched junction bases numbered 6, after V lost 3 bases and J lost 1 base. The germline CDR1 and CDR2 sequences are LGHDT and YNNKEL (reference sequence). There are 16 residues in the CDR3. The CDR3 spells CASSQRQGVSNQPQHF. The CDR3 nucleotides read TGTGCCAGCAGCCAGCGGCAGGGGGTGAGCAATCAGCCCCAGCATTTT.

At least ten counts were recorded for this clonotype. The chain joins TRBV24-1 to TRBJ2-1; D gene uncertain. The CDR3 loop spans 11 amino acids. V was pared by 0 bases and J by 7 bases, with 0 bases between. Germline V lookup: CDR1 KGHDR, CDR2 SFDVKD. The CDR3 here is CATSDLNEQFF. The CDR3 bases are TGTGCCACCAGTGATTTGAATGAGCAGTTCTTC.

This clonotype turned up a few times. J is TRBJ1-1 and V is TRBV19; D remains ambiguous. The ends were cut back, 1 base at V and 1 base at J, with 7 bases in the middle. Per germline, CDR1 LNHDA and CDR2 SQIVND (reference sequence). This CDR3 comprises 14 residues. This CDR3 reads CASSIVSGNTEAFF. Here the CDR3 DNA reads TGTGCCAGTAGTATAGTAAGCGGGAACACTGAAGCTTTCTTT.

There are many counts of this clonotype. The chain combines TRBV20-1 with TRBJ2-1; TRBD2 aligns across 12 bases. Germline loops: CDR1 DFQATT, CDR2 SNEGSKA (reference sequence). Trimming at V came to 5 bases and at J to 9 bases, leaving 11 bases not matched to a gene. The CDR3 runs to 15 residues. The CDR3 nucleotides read TGCAGTGCTGACGGCTGGACTAGCGGGGAATTTGAGCAGTTCTTC. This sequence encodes CSADGWTSGEFEQFF.

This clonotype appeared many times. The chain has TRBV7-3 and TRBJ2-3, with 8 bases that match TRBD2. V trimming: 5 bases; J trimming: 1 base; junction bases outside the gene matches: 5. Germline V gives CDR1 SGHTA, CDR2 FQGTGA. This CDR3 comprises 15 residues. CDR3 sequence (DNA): TGTGCCAGCAGCCCGACCGGGGGGGGCACAGATACGCAGTATTTT. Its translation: CASSPTGGGTDTQYF.

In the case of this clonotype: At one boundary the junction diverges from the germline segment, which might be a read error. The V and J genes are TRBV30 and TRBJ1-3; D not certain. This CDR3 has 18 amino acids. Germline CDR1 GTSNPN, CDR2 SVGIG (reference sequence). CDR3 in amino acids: CAWNPPTRVFRSGNTTYF. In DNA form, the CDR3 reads TGTGCCTGGAACCCTCCGACTAGGGTCTTCCGCTCTGGAAACACCACATATTTT.

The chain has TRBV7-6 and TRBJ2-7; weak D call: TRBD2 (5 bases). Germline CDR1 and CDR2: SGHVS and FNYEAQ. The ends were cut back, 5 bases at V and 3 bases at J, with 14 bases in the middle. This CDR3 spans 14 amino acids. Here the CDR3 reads CASSKLASIYEQYF. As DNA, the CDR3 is TGTGCCAGCAGCAAATTAGCGTCTATCTACGAGCAGTACTTC.